The next 23 T cell receptor beta chains were all read from a single sample in a study of control samples from healthy donors and cancer patients. The method was immunoSEQ multiplex PCR; TCRdb's version includes in-frame clones alone and lacks a portion of them. Found here are approximately 82,000 clones, approximately 94% of them singletons; the top ten hold approximately 4.8%. Sequenced sample: blood. The origin of the receptors is a woman aged 18 to 35 in good health.

The chain joins TRBV28 to TRBJ2-7; TRBD2 aligns across 13 bases. The CDR3 covers 17 residues. CDR1 is MDHEN, CDR2 SYDVKM, per germline. Trimming at V came to 5 bases and at J to 2 bases, leaving 9 bases not matched to a gene. The CDR3 DNA sequence: TGTGCCAGCAGTCTCCAGCCGGGACTAGCGGGGACCTACGAGCAGTACTTC. It specifies CASSLQPGLAGTYEQYF. Supplemented by reference TRBV28 and TRBJ2-7, the full variable domain reads DVKVTQSSRYLVKRTGEKVFLECVQDMDHENMFWYRQDPGLGLRLIYFSYDVKMKEKGDIPEGYSVSREKKERFSLILESASTNQTSMYLCASSLQPGLAGTYEQYFGPGTRLTVT.

The rearrangement joins TRBV2 to TRBJ1-4; TRBD1 agrees at 10 bases. Germline V gene data show CDR1 as SNHLY and CDR2 as FYNNEI. The CDR3 covers 17 residues. The V and J ends lost 11 bases and 3 bases, in that order; junction bases with no gene match: 15. CDR3 protein: CACEGWDRGSPNEKLFF. CDR3 DNA sequence: TGTGCCTGCGAAGGTTGGGACAGGGGTTCCCCTAATGAAAAACTGTTTTTT. The full variable domain, completed using reference TRBV2 and TRBJ1-4, is EPEVTQTPSHQVTQMGQEVILRCVPISNHLYFYWYRQILGQKVEFLVSFYNNEISEKSEIFDDQFSVERPDGSNFTLKIRSTKLEDSAMYFCACEGWDRGSPNEKLFFGSGTQLSVL.

This rearrangement joins TRBV6-6 to TRBJ2-1, with 7 bases fitting TRBD2. Germline assignment: CDR1 MNHNY and CDR2 SVGAGI (reference sequence). The CDR3 covers 14 residues. Losses at the gene ends were 5 bases for V and 7 bases for J; bases not matched to a gene: 8. The CDR3 bases are TGTGCCAGCAGTCCACCGGGACTACGAAATGAGCAGTTCTTC. Protein sequence: CASSPPGLRNEQFF.

The chain has TRBV5-1 and TRBJ2-1; TRBD2 agrees at 7 bases. Germline loops: CDR1 SGHRS, CDR2 YFSETQ. J was trimmed by 5 bases and V by 4 bases; bases with no gene match: 3. CDR3 length equals 13 residues. The CDR3 sequence is CASSAGTNNEQFF. For the CDR3, the DNA is TGCGCCAGCAGCGCCGGGACTAACAATGAGCAGTTCTTC.

The rearrangement joins TRBV5-1 to TRBJ2-1; TRBD1 aligns across 8 bases. The length of the CDR3 is 15 residues. Trimming cost V 0 bases and J 7 bases; bases outside gene matches: 6. The germline V gene encodes CDR1 SGHRS and CDR2 YFSETQ. The CDR3 DNA reads TGCGCCAGCAGCTTGGTTAGGACAGGGATGAATGAGCAGTTCTTC. It is translated as CASSLVRTGMNEQFF.

V gene TRBV27 combines with J gene TRBJ2-5, with a weak D call TRBD1 (6 bases). V gave up 5 bases and J gave up 7 bases, with 14 bases separating them. Germline V gene sequence: CDR1 MNHEY, CDR2 SMNVEV (reference sequence). The CDR3 consists of 13 residues. The CDR3 loop is CASSPSPQGTQYF. The CDR3 coding sequence is TGTGCCAGCAGTCCCTCCCCACAGGGGACCCAGTACTTC.

The chain joins TRBV19 to TRBJ2-3; D possibly corresponds to TRBD1 (6 bases). Per the germline V gene, CDR1 is LNHDA and CDR2 is SQIVND (reference sequence). Trimming pared 1 base from V and 1 base from J, leaving 6 bases between. The CDR3 is 14 amino acids. The CDR3 DNA is TGTGCCAGTAGTATAGGACAGGGCACAGATACGCAGTATTTT. It encodes CASSIGQGTDTQYF.

The chain recombines TRBV7-9 with TRBJ1-1; a weak D match, TRBD1 (5 bases). Germline V gene lookup returns CDR1 SEHNR and CDR2 FQNEAQ (reference sequence). The V and J ends lost 4 bases and 1 base respectively, with 10 bases between them. The CDR3 loop spans 14 amino acids. DNA for the CDR3: TGTGCCAGCAGCTCAGATGGGGGGAACACTGAAGCTTTCTTT. This encodes CASSSDGGNTEAFF. Full variable domain (missing parts from reference TRBV7-9 and TRBJ1-1): DTGVSQNPRHKITKRGQNVTFRCDPISEHNRLYWYRQTLGQGPEFLTYFQNEAQLEKSRLLSDRFSAERPKGSFSTLEIQRTEQGDSAMYLCASSSDGGNTEAFFGQGTRLTVV.

V usage is TRBV6-5 and J usage is TRBJ1-5, with a possible D match to TRBD1 (5 bases). Germline V lookup: CDR1 MNHEY, CDR2 SVGAGI. Trimming stripped 8 bases from V and 2 bases from J, with 10 bases between. The CDR3 has 13 amino acids. The CDR3 coding sequence is TGTGCCAGCGGGGGATCCCGCAATCAGCCCCAGCATTTT. This sequence encodes CASGGSRNQPQHF.

The V call is TRBV19, the J call TRBJ1-2, with 9 nucleotides matching TRBD1. Per germline, CDR1 LNHDA and CDR2 SQIVND (reference sequence). This CDR3 region has 15 residues. V lost 7 bases and J lost 4; bases outside the gene matches: 10. The CDR3 spells CASIRGTGLGYGYTF. CDR3 nucleotides: TGTGCCAGTATCAGGGGGACAGGGCTCGGCTATGGCTACACCTTC.

The chain employs TRBV27 and TRBJ2-7, with 7 bases aligning to TRBD1. The CDR3 has 14 amino acids. J gave up 3 bases and V 4 bases, and 6 bases lay outside the gene matches. Germline CDR1 MNHEY, CDR2 SMNVEV (reference sequence). CDR3 sequence reads: CASSYAGTDYEQYF. For the CDR3, the DNA is TGTGCCAGCAGTTACGCCGGGACAGACTACGAGCAGTACTTC.

The CDR3 spells CASSSRVTATYGYTF. The CDR3 DNA reads TGTGCCAGCAGCTCCAGGGTGACGGCGACCTATGGCTACACCTTC. V is TRBV5-6 and J is TRBJ1-2; perhaps TRBD1 as D (5 bases). Germline V gives CDR1 SGHDT, CDR2 YYEEEE. Trimming shortened V by 3 bases and J by 4 bases, and 16 bases separated the two germline ends. The CDR3 sequence is 15 residues long.

The J gene is TRBJ2-7, the V gene TRBV2, with D possibly called TRBD1 or TRBD2 (5 bases each). This CDR3 is built from 13 residues. Germline-derived CDR1 and CDR2 are SNHLY and FYNNEI. Trimming left V 4 bases short and J 7 bases short, with 14 bases between. The CDR3 protein is CASSGDRPSEQYF. CDR3 sequence (DNA): TGTGCCAGCAGTGGGGACCGACCTTCTGAGCAGTACTTC.

The V call is TRBV9, the J call TRBJ2-2, with 10 bases that match TRBD1. Trimming removed 4 bases from V and 5 bases from J; junction bases left unmatched: 5. The CDR3 contains 15 residues. Looked up from germline, CDR1 is SGDLS and CDR2 is YYNGEE. For the CDR3, the DNA is TGTGCCAGCAGCTCCCGACAGGGGGCTACCGGGGAGCTGTTTTTT. This codes for CASSSRQGATGELFF. Drawing the rest from reference TRBV9 and TRBJ2-2, the complete variable domain is DSGVTQTPKHLITATGQRVTLRCSPRSGDLSVYWYQQSLDQGLQFLIQYYNGEERAKGNILERFSAQQFPDLHSELNLSSLELGDSALYFCASSSRQGATGELFFGEGSRLTVL.

In this sample, this clone turned up once. CDR3 loop: CASSVLTSGSINEQFF. The CDR3 nucleotides are TGTGCCAGTTCGGTCTTGACGAGCGGGAGCATCAATGAGCAGTTCTTC. The genes are TRBV19 and TRBJ2-1, with 8 bases fitting TRBD2. The CDR3 has 16 residues. J lost 6 bases, V lost 8 bases, and 15 bases had no gene match. Germline V CDR1 and CDR2: LNHDA, SQIVND (reference sequence).

The count of this clone is one. The rearrangement links TRBV2 to TRBJ2-7, with D tentatively TRBD2 (5 bases). In germline, CDR1 is SNHLY, CDR2 FYNNEI. The V gene lost 5 bases and the J gene lost 1 base, with 15 bases spanning the gap. The CDR3 length is 15 residues. In DNA, the CDR3 is TGTGCCAGCAGTAGCGGATCACGAGTTTCCTACGAGCAGTACTTC. Its protein is CASSSGSRVSYEQYF.

V and J are TRBV28 and TRBJ2-7, with TRBD1 identical over 7 bases. This CDR3 spans 18 amino acids. The germline V gene has CDR1 MDHEN and CDR2 SYDVKM. The trim removed 5 bases at V and 2 bases at J, leaving 18 bases unmatched. Here the CDR3 DNA reads TGTGCCAGCAGTGGCCCCGGGACAGTCCCCCTGTTAGCCTACGAGCAGTACTTC. Residues: CASSGPGTVPLLAYEQYF.

This sequence joins TRBV14 and TRBJ2-3; perhaps TRBD2 as D (6 bases). V was clipped by 3 bases and J by 8 bases, with 24 bases between them. The length of the CDR3 is 17 residues. The germline gives CDR1 SGHDN, CDR2 FVKESK. Here the CDR3 reads CASSQLRSGPRPGTQYF. CDR3 nucleotides: TGTGCCAGCAGCCAGTTACGTAGCGGCCCAAGGCCGGGTACGCAGTATTTT.

V and J are TRBV5-8 and TRBJ2-5; D is undetermined. The CDR3 runs to 13 residues. The V gene lost 1 base and the J gene lost 2 bases, with 6 bases spanning the gap. Germline CDR1 reads SGHTS; CDR2 reads YDEGEE. The CDR3 DNA reads as TGTGCCAGCAGCTTGCACAGTCAAGAGACCCAGTACTTC. It specifies CASSLHSQETQYF.

The sample holds a few counts of this clone. The J gene is TRBJ1-2, the V gene TRBV28; D is possibly TRBD1 (5 bases). Germline V CDR1 and CDR2: MDHEN, SYDVKM. CDR3 length equals 12 residues. Trimming pared 5 bases from V and 6 bases from J, leaving 10 bases between. The CDR3 DNA reads as TGTGCCAGCAGTAGACAGACCCATGGCTACACCTTC. Translating gives CASSRQTHGYTF.

CDR3 nucleotide sequence: TGCGCCAGCAGCCAACCGGGACAGCGGGTTGGGTATGGCTACACCTTC. Translating gives CASSQPGQRVGYGYTF. The gene calls are TRBV4-1 and TRBJ1-2, with 7 bases lining up with TRBD1. V lost 2 bases to trimming and J lost 5 bases; unmatched junction nucleotides: 11. Germline V gene data show CDR1 as MGHRA and CDR2 as YSYEKL. The CDR3 spans 16 residues.

V usage is TRBV5-1 and J usage is TRBJ2-2, with D possibly matching TRBD2 (7 bases). CDR3 size: 17 residues. Trimming cost V 6 bases and J 4 bases, with 22 bases left between them. The germline V gene has CDR1 SGHRS and CDR2 YFSETQ. CDR3 sequence (DNA): TGCGCCAGCACCCCTTTTCTCGGGGGGCGTTTCACCGGGGAGCTGTTTTTT. This codes for CASTPFLGGRFTGELFF.

The rearrangement links TRBV5-1 to TRBJ1-2, with D perhaps matching TRBD1 (5 bases). Trimming removed 2 bases from V and 0 bases from J, with 26 bases in between. The CDR3 has 20 residues. Looked up from germline, CDR1 is SGHRS and CDR2 is YFSETQ. The CDR3 region has the DNA TGCGCCAGCAGCTTAACCCCAACGGGGGGGTCGGGAGTGTCTAACTATGGCTACACCTTC. Translating it yields CASSLTPTGGSGVSNYGYTF.